There are many counts of the clone carrying this T cell receptor beta chain. The antigen remains unidentified. The data were obtained in a study of T cells in Graves' hyperthyroidism and ophthalmopathy. For the study at large: Staff took peripheral blood when the initial diagnosis was made, before any treatment began. Points from the study as a whole: The authors' 13 V-J model separated ophthalmopathy from stable hyperthyroidism.

Regions amplified from RNA transcripts were the TCR beta CDR3 regions. First-round RT-PCR with HTBI primers amplified the TCR CDR3 region. TCRdb independently ran MiXCR on the multiplex PCR reads; one entry per CDR3 protein. The table shows 350,000 to 450,000 distinct CDR3 sequences, with over 13% occurring only once. Fresh peripheral blood, 9.5 to 10 ml of it, supplied the PBMCs. CDR3 length: 14 residues. Trimming removed 0 bases from V and 12 bases from J, with 16 bases in between. Germline V gene sequence: CDR1 SGHRS, CDR2 YFSETQ. The gene calls are TRBV5-1 and TRBJ2-1; the D is unclear. The sample consisted of blood. The receptor's source is a man aged 45-65 years with Graves' ophthalmopathy. CDR3 DNA: TGCGCCAGCAGCTTGGCTAACCCGGTTAGAGGGCAGTTCTTC. It codes for CASSLANPVRGQFF. The variable domain in full, completed from reference TRBV5-1 and TRBJ2-1, reads KAGVTQTPRYLIKTRGQQVTLSCSPISGHRSVSWYQQTPGQGLQFLFEYFSETQRNKGNFPGRFSGRQFSNSRSEMNVSTLELGDSALYLCASSLANPVRGQFFGPGTRLTVL.